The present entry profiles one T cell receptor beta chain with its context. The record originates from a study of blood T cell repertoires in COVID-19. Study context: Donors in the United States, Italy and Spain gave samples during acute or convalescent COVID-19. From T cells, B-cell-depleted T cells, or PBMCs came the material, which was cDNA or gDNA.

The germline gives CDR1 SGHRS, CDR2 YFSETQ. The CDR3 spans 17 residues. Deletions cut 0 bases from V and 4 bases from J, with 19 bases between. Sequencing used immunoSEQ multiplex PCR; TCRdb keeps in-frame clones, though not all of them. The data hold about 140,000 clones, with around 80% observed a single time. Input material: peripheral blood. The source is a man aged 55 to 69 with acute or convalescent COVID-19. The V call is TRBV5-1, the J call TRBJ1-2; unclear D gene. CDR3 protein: CASSLGGSGSVLYGYTF. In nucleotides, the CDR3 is TGCGCCAGCAGCTTGGGAGGGTCGGGTTCCGTCCTCTATGGCTACACCTTC.